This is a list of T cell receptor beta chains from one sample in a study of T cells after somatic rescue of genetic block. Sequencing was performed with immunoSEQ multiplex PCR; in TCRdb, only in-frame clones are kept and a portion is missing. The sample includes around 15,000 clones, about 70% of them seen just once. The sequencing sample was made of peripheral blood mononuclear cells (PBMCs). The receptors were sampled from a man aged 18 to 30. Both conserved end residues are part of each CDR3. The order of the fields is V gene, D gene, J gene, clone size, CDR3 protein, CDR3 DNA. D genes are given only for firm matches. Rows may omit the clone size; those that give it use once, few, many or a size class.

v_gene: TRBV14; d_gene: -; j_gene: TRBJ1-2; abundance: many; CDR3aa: CASSLLGGQVHGYTF; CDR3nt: TGTGCCAGCAGCCTATTGGGGGGTCAGGTTCATGGCTACACCTTC
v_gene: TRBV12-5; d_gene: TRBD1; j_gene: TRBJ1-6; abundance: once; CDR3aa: CASGLVQTGASKPYNSPLHF; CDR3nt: TGTGCTAGTGGTTTGGTACAGACAGGGGCCTCTAAGCCCTATAATTCACCCCTCCACTTT
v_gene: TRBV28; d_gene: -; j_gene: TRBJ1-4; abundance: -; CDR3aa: CASSLEGPKEKLFF; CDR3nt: TGTGCCAGCAGTTTGGAAGGACCTAAAGAAAAACTGTTTTTT
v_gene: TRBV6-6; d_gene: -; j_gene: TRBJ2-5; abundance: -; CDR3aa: CASSGEQGQTQYF; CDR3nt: TGTGCCTCCTCGGGGGAGCAGGGCCAGACCCAGTACTTC
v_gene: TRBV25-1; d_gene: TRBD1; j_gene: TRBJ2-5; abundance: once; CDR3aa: CASSPPSGGKETQYF; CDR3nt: TGTGCCAGCTCCCCCCCCTCAGGGGGCAAAGAGACCCAGTACTTC
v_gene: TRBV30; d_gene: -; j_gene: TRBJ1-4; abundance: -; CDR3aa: CAWSVVMGRGNEKLFF; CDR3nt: TGTGCCTGGAGTGTGGTAATGGGGAGAGGTAATGAAAAACTGTTTTTT
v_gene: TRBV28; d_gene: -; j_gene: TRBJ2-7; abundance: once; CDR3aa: CASSLTGTYEQYF; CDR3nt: TGTGCCAGCAGTTTGACAGGAACTTACGAGCAGTACTTC
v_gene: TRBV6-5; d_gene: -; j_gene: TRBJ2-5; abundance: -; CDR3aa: CATRSRQETQYF; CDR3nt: TGTGCCACCAGGTCCCGCCAAGAGACCCAGTACTTC
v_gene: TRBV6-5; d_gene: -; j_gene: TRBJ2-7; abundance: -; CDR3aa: CASSYGGQGFYEQYF; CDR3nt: TGTGCCAGCAGTTACGGAGGTCAGGGGTTCTACGAGCAGTACTTC
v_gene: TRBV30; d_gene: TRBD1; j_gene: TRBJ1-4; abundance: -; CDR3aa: CAWSGGPLPNEKLFF; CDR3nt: TGTGCCTGGTCAGGGGGACCCCTCCCCAATGAAAAACTGTTTTTT
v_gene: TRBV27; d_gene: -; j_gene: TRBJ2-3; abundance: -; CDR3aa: CASSRGQLSTDTQYF; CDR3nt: TGTGCCAGCAGCCGAGGACAGTTGAGCACAGATACGCAGTATTTT
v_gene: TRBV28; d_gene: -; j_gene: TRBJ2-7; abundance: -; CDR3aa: CASNVRAMAGLSYEQYF; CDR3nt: TGTGCCAGCAACGTACGGGCTATGGCGGGACTCTCCTACGAGCAGTACTTC
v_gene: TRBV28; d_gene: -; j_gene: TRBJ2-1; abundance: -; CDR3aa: CASSPSLAGNEQFF; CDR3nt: TGTGCCAGCAGTCCCAGTTTAGCTGGCAATGAGCAGTTCTTC
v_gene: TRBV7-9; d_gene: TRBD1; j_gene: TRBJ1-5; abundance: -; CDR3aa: CASSRSGTGSNQPQHF; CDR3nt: TGTGCCAGCAGCCGTTCCGGGACAGGTAGCAATCAGCCCCAGCATTTT
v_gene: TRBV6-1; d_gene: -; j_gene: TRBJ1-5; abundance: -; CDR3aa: CASSEGSGPNQPQHF; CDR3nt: TGTGCCAGCAGTGAGGGCTCAGGGCCCAATCAGCCCCAGCATTTT
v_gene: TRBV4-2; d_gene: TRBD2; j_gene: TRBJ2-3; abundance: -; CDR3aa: CASSQDSGTSGMVQYF; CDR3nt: TGTGCCAGCAGCCAAGATAGCGGGACTAGCGGGATGGTGCAGTATTTT
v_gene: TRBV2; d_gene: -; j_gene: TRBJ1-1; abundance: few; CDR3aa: CASIGQSSAEAFF; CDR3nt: TGTGCCAGCATCGGACAGTCTTCGGCTGAAGCTTTCTTT
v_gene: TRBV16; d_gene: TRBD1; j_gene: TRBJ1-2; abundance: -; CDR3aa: CASSQGTGGGYTF; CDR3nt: TGTGCCAGCAGCCAAGGGACAGGGGGTGGCTACACCTTC
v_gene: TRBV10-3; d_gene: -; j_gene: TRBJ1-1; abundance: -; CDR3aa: CAISEMEEAFF; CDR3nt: TGTGCCATCAGTGAGATGGAAGAAGCTTTCTTT
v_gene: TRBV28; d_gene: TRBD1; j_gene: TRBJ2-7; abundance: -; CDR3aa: CASSSGQGNEQYF; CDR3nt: TGTGCCAGCAGTTCGGGACAGGGAAACGAGCAGTACTTC
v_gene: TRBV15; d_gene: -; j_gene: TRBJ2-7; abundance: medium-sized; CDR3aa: CATSPAGYEQYF; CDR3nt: TGTGCCACCAGTCCTGCAGGGTACGAGCAGTACTTC
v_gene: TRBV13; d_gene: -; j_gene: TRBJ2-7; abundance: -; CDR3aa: CASSLAYEQYF; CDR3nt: TGTGCCAGCAGCTTAGCCTACGAGCAGTACTTC
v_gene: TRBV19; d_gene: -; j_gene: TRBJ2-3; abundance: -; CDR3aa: CASSNRGGRTDTQYF; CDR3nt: TGTGCCAGTAGTAACCGTGGGGGTCGCACAGATACGCAGTATTTT
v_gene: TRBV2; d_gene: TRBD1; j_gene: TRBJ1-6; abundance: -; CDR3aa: CASSPTRTGMRTYNSPLHF; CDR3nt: TGTGCCAGCAGTCCCACTCGGACAGGGATGAGGACCTATAATTCACCCCTCCACTTT
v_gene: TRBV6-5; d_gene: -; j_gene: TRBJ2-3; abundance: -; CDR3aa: CASSYSGSYTDTQYF; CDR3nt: TGTGCCAGCAGTTACTCGGGCAGCTACACAGATACGCAGTATTTT
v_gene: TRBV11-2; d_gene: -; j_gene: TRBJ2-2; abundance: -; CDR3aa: CASSLVNTGELFF; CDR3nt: TGTGCCAGCAGCTTAGTCAACACCGGGGAGCTGTTTTTT
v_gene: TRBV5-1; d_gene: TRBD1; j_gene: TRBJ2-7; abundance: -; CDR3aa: CASSLTSGTGASPHYEQYF; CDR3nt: TGCGCCAGCAGCTTGACCTCCGGGACAGGGGCCTCCCCTCACTACGAGCAGTACTTC